There are a few counts of the clone carrying this T cell receptor (beta chain). Antigen: not known. The record originates from a study of blood T cells in healthy people across ages. Study-wide results and limits: The recorded TCR beta diversity per million T cells decreased in a roughly linear manner with age. Those diversity estimates obtained from one million T cells were thought to be underestimates.

The V and J ends lost 1 base and 4 bases, in that order; junction bases with no gene match: 7. The germline gives CDR1 MNHEY, CDR2 SMNVEV (reference sequence). CDR3 length: 16 residues. A second PCR, run for roughly 7 to 12 cycles, used a sample-barcoded 5' primer plus a J-beta primer mix. TCRdb recomputed calls from the 5' RACE reads with MiXCR, one row per CDR3 protein. The table lists about 970,000 distinct CDR3 sequences, about 53% of them singletons. The sequence was collected from a woman aged 55-69 years in good health. This chain joins TRBV27 and TRBJ2-7, with 10 bases identical to TRBD1. The sequenced material came from blood. The CDR3 bases are TGTGCCAGCAGTTTATTACCGGGACAGGGGCAATACGAGCAGTACTTC. This sequence encodes CASSLLPGQGQYEQYF.